This TCR beta chain was obtained from a study of blood T cells in healthy people across ages. Notes on the study in general: Aged donors had fewer naive CD4+ cells and lower diversity than long-lived donors.

The sample holds a few counts of this clonotype. Antigen unknown. Through a sample-barcoded 5' primer and a J-beta primer mix, a second PCR was run for roughly 7 to 11 cycles. The template-switch adaptor, which had 12 random nucleotides, put a tag on each cDNA molecule. MiXCR was run by TCRdb on the 5' RACE reads, yielding one entry per CDR3 protein. Of 1 million to 1.2 million distinct CDR3 sequences listed, around two fifths are singletons. This CDR3 is built from 13 residues. The V gene's germline CDR1 is ENHRY and CDR2 SYGVKD. Trimming stripped 10 bases from V and 7 bases from J, with 17 bases between. Each sample used at least 6 million PBMCs.

This chain connects TRBV10-3 to TRBJ2-4, with TRBD2 as a possible D gene (6 bases). The clonotype was recovered from a man aged 18 to 35 in good health. The material sequenced was blood. This CDR3 is CATGSAGWNIQYF. In DNA form, the CDR3 reads TGTGCCACCGGTAGTGCGGGGTGGAACATTCAGTACTTC.